The 23 T cell receptor beta chains below come from one sample, sequenced in a study of T cells after yellow fever vaccination. TCRdb reprocessed the 5' RACE reads with MiXCR, giving one entry per CDR3 protein. There are around 260,000 distinct CDR3 sequences in the sample; roughly 4.8% occur only once, and approximately 3.5% lies in the top ten. Here the sequenced sample was CD4+ T cells sorted from PBMCs, taken on the day of the yellow fever booster vaccination. These TCRs come from a man aged 18 to 29 who received the YFV17D yellow fever vaccine.

V gene TRBV7-2 combines with J gene TRBJ1-1; D may be TRBD1 (6 bases). Germline CDR1 SGHTA, CDR2 FQGNSA. There are 14 residues in the CDR3. The germline V and J ends were trimmed by 4 bases and 0 bases, with 9 bases remaining between them. Written as DNA, the CDR3 is TGTGCCAGCAGCTGGGACACCTTGAACACTGAAGCTTTCTTT. It codes for CASSWDTLNTEAFF.

The V and J genes are TRBV6-5 and TRBJ2-2; 10 bases agree with TRBD2. Germline V lookup: CDR1 MNHEY, CDR2 SVGAGI. The CDR3 covers 17 residues. J was trimmed by 5 bases and V by 4 bases; bases with no gene match: 10. CDR3 sequence: CASSSERGGQMTGELFF. In DNA, the CDR3 is TGTGCCAGCAGTTCGGAGCGGGGGGGCCAGATGACCGGGGAGCTGTTTTTT.

V usage is TRBV12-3 or TRBV12-4 and J usage is TRBJ1-2; 7 bases map to TRBD1. Unmatched junction bases numbered 4, after V lost 1 base and J lost 8 bases. The CDR3 is 13 residues long. The CDR3: CASSLEGAVGYTF. The CDR3 nucleotides are TGTGCCAGCAGTTTAGAGGGGGCCGTAGGCTACACCTTC.

This chain links TRBV6-5 with TRBJ1-5, with D possibly TRBD1 on 5 matching bases. The CDR3 spans 15 residues. Germline V gene sequence: CDR1 MNHEY, CDR2 SVGAGI. With 1 base removed from V and 4 bases from J, the gap between germline ends came to 11 bases. DNA for the CDR3: TGTGCCAGCAGTTACTTTCGGGGACCTAATCAGCCCCAGCATTTT. This codes for CASSYFRGPNQPQHF.

Only a few counts were recorded for this clonotype. The chain has TRBV5-5 and TRBJ1-1; D not certain. V was cut by 0 bases and J by 5 bases, with 8 bases left in between. CDR3 length: 13 amino acids. Per germline, CDR1 SGHKS and CDR2 YYEKEE (reference sequence). The CDR3 coding sequence is TGTGCCAGCAGCTTGGTTGGTCCGACTGAAGCTTTCTTT. Translation gives CASSLVGPTEAFF.

The table lists this clonotype with a few counts. This chain connects TRBV15 to TRBJ2-4, with D possibly TRBD1 on 6 matching bases. This CDR3 is 14 amino acids long. Germline V gene sequence: CDR1 LNHNV, CDR2 YYDKDF (reference sequence). Trimming stripped 0 bases from V and 3 bases from J, with 6 bases between. The CDR3 DNA sequence: TGTGCCACCAGCAGAGACAGGGGCAAAAACATTCAGTACTTC. Translated, it gives CATSRDRGKNIQYF.

This clonotype has more than one count but fewer than ten. The chain combines TRBV25-1 with TRBJ1-1, with D uncertain. The CDR3 sequence is 11 residues long. Germline lookup yields CDR1 MGHDK and CDR2 SYGVNS. Trimming shortened V by 10 bases and J by 3 bases, and 9 bases separated the two germline ends. DNA for the CDR3: TGTGCCACCCAGTCCTACACTGAAGCTTTCTTT. Its protein is CATQSYTEAFF.

Ten or more counts support this clonotype. The J gene is TRBJ2-1, the V gene TRBV29-1; possibly TRBD2 for D (5 bases). The CDR3 spans 11 residues. Germline-derived CDR1 and CDR2 are SQVTM and ANQGSEA. V lost 0 bases and J lost 12, with 9 bases in between. As DNA, the CDR3 is TGCAGCGTTGAAGATCTTGGAGGGCAGTTCTTC. Residues: CSVEDLGGQFF.

The table lists this clonotype with many counts. This chain connects TRBV5-1 to TRBJ2-3, with D perhaps matching TRBD2 (6 bases). V lost 0 bases, J lost 6 bases, and 14 bases lay in between. The V gene's germline CDR1 is SGHRS and CDR2 YFSETQ. The CDR3 is made up of 15 amino acids. Here the CDR3 reads CASSLVGGAIDTQYF. The DNA for the CDR3 is TGCGCCAGCAGCTTGGTTGGCGGGGCGATCGATACGCAGTATTTT. The variable domain in full, completed from reference TRBV5-1 and TRBJ2-3, reads KAGVTQTPRYLIKTRGQQVTLSCSPISGHRSVSWYQQTPGQGLQFLFEYFSETQRNKGNFPGRFSGRQFSNSRSEMNVSTLELGDSALYLCASSLVGGAIDTQYFGPGTRLTVL.

This clonotype was seen more than once but under ten times. This chain joins TRBV9 and TRBJ1-4, with D possibly being TRBD1 (6 bases). Trimming cost V 5 bases and J 8 bases, with 16 bases left between them. The CDR3 has 14 amino acids. CDR1 SGDLS and CDR2 YYNGEE come from the germline V gene. The CDR3 nucleotides are TGTGCCAGCAGTCGGGACACCGGATTGGAAAAACTGTTTTTT. It encodes CASSRDTGLEKLFF.

The V and J genes are TRBV12-3 or TRBV12-4 and TRBJ2-5; D unclear. This CDR3 region has 14 residues. The V end was cut by 3 bases, the J end by 2 bases, with 10 bases between. As DNA, the CDR3 is TGTGCCAGCAGTTTCGGCAGGAGACAAGAGACCCAGTACTTC. Translating gives CASSFGRRQETQYF.

The rearrangement uses TRBV6-1 and TRBJ2-3; TRBD2 aligns across 8 bases. In germline, CDR1 is MNHNS, CDR2 SASEGT. Trimming took 1 base from V and 2 from J; bases not matched to a gene: 8. The CDR3 runs 17 residues. The CDR3 bases are TGTGCCAGCAGTGAAGTGGGCGGGGGGTTAACCACAGATACGCAGTATTTT. This translates into CASSEVGGGLTTDTQYF.

Only a few counts were recorded for this clonotype. The genes are TRBV7-8 and TRBJ2-5; D uncertain. Germline loops: CDR1 SGHVS, CDR2 FQNEAQ. This CDR3 has 12 amino acids. V was clipped by 5 bases and J by 8 bases, with 12 bases between them. In DNA, the CDR3 is TGTGCCAGCAGCCGACCAGCCCATACCCAGTACTTC. Protein sequence: CASSRPAHTQYF.

The chain is built from TRBV9 and TRBJ1-2, with a weak D call TRBD1 (6 bases). The CDR3 totals 15 residues. The germline V and J ends were trimmed by 3 bases and 4 bases, with 16 bases remaining between them. The germline V gene encodes CDR1 SGDLS and CDR2 YYNGEE. CDR3 sequence (DNA): TGTGCCAGCAGCGCGCACAGGGAGTTCCCCTATGGCTACACCTTC. Its translation is CASSAHREFPYGYTF.

The table lists this clonotype with a few counts. The V call is TRBV19, the J call TRBJ1-6; no firm D call. Trimming pared 6 bases from V and 5 bases from J, leaving 14 bases between. Germline lookup yields CDR1 LNHDA and CDR2 SQIVND (reference sequence). This CDR3 contains 15 residues. The CDR3 sequence is CASRTAQGNNSPLHF. The CDR3 DNA is TGTGCCAGTAGAACGGCCCAAGGAAATAATTCACCCCTCCACTTT.

The gene calls are TRBV20-1 and TRBJ2-1, with D maybe TRBD2 (6 bases). Germline CDR1 and CDR2: DFQATT and SNEGSKA (reference sequence). This CDR3 region has 13 residues. Between the trimmed V and J ends, which lost 3 bases and 1 base, there was a span of 7 bases. This chain's CDR3 is CSASGGSYNEQFF. Here the CDR3 DNA reads TGCAGTGCTAGCGGGGGTTCCTACAATGAGCAGTTCTTC.

The genes are TRBV4-2 and TRBJ2-1; 11 nucleotides match TRBD2. The CDR3 covers 14 residues. The V and J ends lost 3 bases and 9 bases, in that order; junction bases with no gene match: 4. Germline V lookup: CDR1 LGHNA, CDR2 YNFKEQ. Here the CDR3 DNA reads TGTGCCAGCAGCCAGAGACTAGCGGGGTCTGAGCAGTTCTTC. This codes for CASSQRLAGSEQFF.

This clonotype showed up just a few times. This chain uses TRBV6-1 with TRBJ2-3; D remains unclear. Trimming took off 1 base at V and 4 bases at J, with 6 bases between the two ends. Germline CDR1 reads MNHNS; CDR2 reads SASEGT. This CDR3 spans 13 amino acids. The chain's CDR3 is CASSEVGSDTQYF. The DNA for the CDR3 is TGTGCCAGCAGTGAAGTGGGGTCAGATACGCAGTATTTT.

This clonotype was seen more than once but under ten times. The chain recombines TRBV7-2 with TRBJ1-6; no definite D call. The ends were cut back, 2 bases at V and 6 bases at J, with 14 bases in the middle. The CDR3 has 16 amino acids. Per germline, CDR1 SGHTA and CDR2 FQGNSA. CDR3 residues: CASSLRGLGTNSPLHF. For the CDR3, the DNA is TGTGCCAGCAGCTTAAGAGGGTTGGGAACTAATTCACCCCTCCACTTT.

This clonotype was seen only a few times. The chain joins TRBV12-3 or TRBV12-4 to TRBJ2-6; TRBD1 matches at 9 bases. The CDR3 contains 17 residues. With V trimmed by 6 bases and J by 4 bases, 10 bases remained unmatched. Written as DNA, the CDR3 is TGTGCCAGCAGCTTTTGGACAGGGGCTTCCGGGGCCAACGTCCTGACTTTC. Translated, it gives CASSFWTGASGANVLTF.

This clonotype was counted many times. This chain connects TRBV7-2 to TRBJ2-7; 7 nucleotides match TRBD2. CDR1 is SGHTA and CDR2 is FQGNSA in the germline V gene. V dropped 3 bases and J dropped 3; count of bases not matched to a gene: 2. This CDR3 contains 13 residues. CDR3 in DNA: TGTGCCAGCAGCTTCCCGGGGGGCTACGAGCAGTACGTC. Its translation is CASSFPGGYEQYV.

This clonotype was picked up many times. The rearrangement uses TRBV6-6 and TRBJ2-2, with D possibly being TRBD1 or TRBD2 (5 bases each). The CDR3 has 14 residues. Germline CDR1 reads MNHNY; CDR2 reads SVGAGI (reference sequence). Between the trimmed V and J ends, which lost 3 bases and 1 base, there was a span of 6 bases. The CDR3 coding sequence is TGTGCCAGCAGTTATGGGGGGAACACCGGGGAGCTGTTTTTT. The encoded protein is CASSYGGNTGELFF.

V and J are TRBV5-6 and TRBJ2-7; 8 bases are shared with TRBD1. This CDR3 has 14 amino acids. Looked up from germline, CDR1 is SGHDT and CDR2 is YYEEEE. J gave up 5 bases and V 6 bases, and 10 bases lay outside the gene matches. For the CDR3, the DNA is TGTGCCAGCACGCGAGCAGGGGGCCCGGACGAGCAGTACGTC. It yields the protein CASTRAGGPDEQYV.